These 25 T cell receptor beta chains came from one sample sequenced in a study of cytomegalovirus exposure and HLA in healthy donors. In the PCR, 60 Vbeta and 13 Jbeta primers were used. Using immunoSEQ multiplex PCR, the repertoire was profiled, and TCRdb retains in-frame clones only, with some absent. The sample has 180,000 or so clones, 70% to 85% seen once. Input material: PBMCs. These receptors were obtained from a human donor in good health.

Points on this clone: The junction differs from germline at one of its ends, possibly a read error. The chain is built from TRBV15 and TRBJ1-2; 7 bases align to TRBD1. The CDR3 spans 15 residues. Germline assignment: CDR1 LNHNV and CDR2 YYDKDF (reference sequence). The CDR3 spells CAISRAPAGGYGYTF. The CDR3 nucleotides are TGTGCCATCAGCAGAGCCCCCGCAGGGGGCTATGGCTACACCTTC. The full variable domain, in which reference TRBV15 and TRBJ1-2 provide the parts outside the CDR3, is DAMVIQNPRYQVTQFGKPVTLSCSQTLNHNVMYWYQQKSSQAPKLLFHYYDKDFNNEADTPDNFQSRRPNTSFCFLDIRSPGLGDTAMYLCAISRAPAGGYGYTFGSGTRLTVV.

This clone was seen only a few times. This chain links TRBV10-3 with TRBJ1-1; weak D call: TRBD1 (5 bases). CDR3 length: 13 residues. The V gene's germline CDR1 is ENHRY and CDR2 SYGVKD. V lost 7 bases to trimming and J lost 5 bases, with 14 bases between them. This chain's CDR3 is CAITLDKLTEAFF. Here the CDR3 DNA reads TGTGCCATCACACTGGACAAGCTGACTGAAGCTTTCTTT.

The count of this clone is one. The chain links TRBV7-3 to TRBJ2-2, with a weak D call TRBD2 (5 bases). The CDR3 spans 16 residues. V lost 0 bases, J lost 2 bases, and 10 bases lay in between. CDR1 and CDR2 (germline): SGHTA, FQGTGA. The CDR3 region is CASSLTRAVNTGELFF. The DNA of the CDR3 is TGTGCCAGCAGCTTAACGCGGGCGGTTAACACCGGGGAGCTGTTTTTT.

This clone was seen more than once but under ten times. The chain recombines TRBV2 with TRBJ1-5, with TRBD1 matching over 7 bases. Germline-derived CDR1 and CDR2 are SNHLY and FYNNEI. The junction had 11 bases not matched to a gene; V was cut back by 11 bases and J by 7 bases. This CDR3 has 13 residues. The CDR3: CALSGGYGQPQHF. As DNA, the CDR3 is TGTGCCCTATCAGGGGGGTACGGGCAGCCCCAGCATTTT.

The rearrangement links TRBV9 to TRBJ2-2; 7 positions agree with TRBD2. Per the germline V gene, CDR1 is SGDLS and CDR2 is YYNGEE. The CDR3 extends over 17 amino acids. V trimming: 0 bases; J trimming: 5 bases; junction bases outside the gene matches: 10. The CDR3 spells CASSVVSGEYRTGELFF. CDR3 in DNA: TGTGCCAGCAGCGTAGTGAGCGGGGAATATAGGACCGGGGAGCTGTTTTTT.

The chain couples TRBV7-3 to TRBJ2-2; D is undetermined. Germline V gene sequence: CDR1 SGHTA, CDR2 FQGTGA. Trimming left V 5 bases short and J 4 bases short, with 8 bases between. This CDR3 has 13 amino acids. The CDR3 loop is CASSLEGTGELFF. CDR3 coding DNA: TGTGCCAGCAGCCTAGAAGGCACCGGGGAGCTGTTTTTT.

V is TRBV10-1 and J is TRBJ2-7; 7 bases match TRBD1. The CDR3 consists of 13 residues. Germline CDR1 and CDR2: WNHNN and SYGVQD (reference sequence). The J segment lost 3 bases and the V segment lost 9 bases, leaving 8 bases of the junction unmatched. The DNA for the CDR3 is TGCGCCAGGGATCACCACAGGGGCTACGAGCAGTACTTC. It is translated as CARDHHRGYEQYF.

This clone was detected a few times. The V gene is TRBV10-3, the J gene TRBJ1-1; tentative D call: TRBD1 (6 bases). Trimming took off 7 bases at V and 5 bases at J, with 14 bases between the two ends. Germline V lookup: CDR1 ENHRY, CDR2 SYGVKD. The CDR3 has 13 residues. DNA for the CDR3: TGTGCCATCAATAACCAGCAGGGGACTGAAGCTTTCTTT. It specifies CAINNQQGTEAFF.

This chain uses TRBV9 with TRBJ2-7; TRBD1 might be the D (5 bases). V shed 3 bases and J shed 2 bases, with 9 bases lying between them. This CDR3 spans 13 amino acids. The V gene's germline CDR1 is SGDLS and CDR2 YYNGEE. The CDR3 reads CASSAGLTYEQYF. CDR3 nucleotides: TGTGCCAGCAGCGCAGGGTTGACCTACGAGCAGTACTTC.

The chain links TRBV30 to TRBJ1-2; D is uncertain. From germline, CDR1 is GTSNPN and CDR2 SVGIG (reference sequence). This CDR3 has 17 residues. V was shortened by 0 bases and J by 0 bases, with 17 bases between the two germline ends. CDR3 in DNA: TGTGCCTGGAGTGTACGAGGGCAAGCAGGACCTAACTATGGCTACACCTTC. Protein: CAWSVRGQAGPNYGYTF.

This chain's CDR3 is CASSIVSAGDTQYF. Here the CDR3 DNA reads TGTGCCAGTAGTATTGTTAGTGCAGGAGATACGCAGTATTTT. The chain combines TRBV19 with TRBJ2-3; D gene unclear. The V gene lost 3 bases and the J gene lost 5 bases, with 12 bases spanning the gap. Germline V lookup: CDR1 LNHDA, CDR2 SQIVND (reference sequence). CDR3 length: 14 amino acids.

DNA of the CDR3: TGCGCCAGCAACGGCGGGGGTAGCTCCTACAATGAGCAGTTCTTC. Protein product: CASNGGGSSYNEQFF. The gene calls are TRBV5-1 and TRBJ2-1; the match to TRBD2 covers 7 bases. The V gene's germline CDR1 is SGHRS and CDR2 YFSETQ. The J segment lost 0 bases and the V segment lost 6 bases, leaving 6 bases of the junction unmatched. The CDR3 has 15 amino acids.

The V and J genes are TRBV2 and TRBJ1-2, with no clear D. The CDR3 covers 11 residues. Germline V gives CDR1 SNHLY, CDR2 FYNNEI. The V end lost 0 bases, the J end lost 9 bases, and 5 bases lay between the germline ends. CDR3 residues: CASSEAGSYTF. CDR3 DNA: TGTGCCAGCAGTGAAGCGGGCAGCTACACCTTC.

The gene calls are TRBV6-1 and TRBJ2-2; 7 bases align to TRBD1. This CDR3 has 16 residues. After removal of 0 bases from V and 4 bases from J, the junction contained 5 bases not matched to a gene. CDR1 is MNHNS, CDR2 SASEGT, per germline. DNA for the CDR3: TGTGCCAGCAGTGAAGCATCACAGGGGATCACCGGGGAGCTGTTTTTT. It codes for CASSEASQGITGELFF.

The chain links TRBV4-2 to TRBJ2-2, with 12 bases identical to TRBD1. The CDR3 consists of 17 residues. V lost 5 bases to trimming and J lost 5 bases; unmatched junction nucleotides: 9. Per germline, CDR1 LGHNA and CDR2 YNFKEQ. The CDR3 loop reads CASSDKPGQGATGELFF. CDR3 nucleotide sequence: TGTGCCAGCAGCGACAAACCGGGACAGGGGGCAACCGGGGAGCTGTTTTTT.

The CDR3 reads CASSQEVGQAFDEQFF. CDR3 coding DNA: TGCGCCAGCAGCCAAGAAGTGGGGCAAGCGTTCGATGAGCAGTTCTTC. The chain couples TRBV4-1 to TRBJ2-1; a weak D match, TRBD1 (5 bases). The CDR3 has 16 residues. Trimming left V 0 bases short and J 8 bases short, with 17 bases between. The germline CDR1 and CDR2 sequences are MGHRA and YSYEKL.

The genes are TRBV9 and TRBJ2-5; 13 bases align to TRBD2. The CDR3 sequence is 15 residues long. V shed 3 bases, J shed 4 bases, and the junction held 3 bases outside the gene matches. CDR1 is SGDLS, CDR2 YYNGEE, per germline. CDR3 amino acids: CASSARLAGGETQYF. In nucleotides, the CDR3 is TGTGCCAGCAGCGCCAGACTAGCGGGGGGAGAGACCCAGTACTTC. Filled out from reference TRBV9 and TRBJ2-5, the complete variable domain reads DSGVTQTPKHLITATGQRVTLRCSPRSGDLSVYWYQQSLDQGLQFLIQYYNGEERAKGNILERFSAQQFPDLHSELNLSSLELGDSALYFCASSARLAGGETQYFGPGTRLLVL.

V and J are TRBV5-1 and TRBJ1-2, with D hard to call. V lost 0 bases to trimming and J lost 6 bases, with 12 bases between them. Per the germline V gene, CDR1 is SGHRS and CDR2 is YFSETQ. The CDR3 runs to 14 residues. For the CDR3, the DNA is TGCGCCAGCAGCTTGGTGGCGCCGGGTGATGGCTACACCTTC. Translated, it gives CASSLVAPGDGYTF. The full variable domain, rest sourced from reference TRBV5-1 and TRBJ1-2, is KAGVTQTPRYLIKTRGQQVTLSCSPISGHRSVSWYQQTPGQGLQFLFEYFSETQRNKGNFPGRFSGRQFSNSRSEMNVSTLELGDSALYLCASSLVAPGDGYTFGSGTRLTVV.

This rearrangement joins TRBV7-9 to TRBJ1-5; D perhaps matches TRBD1 (5 bases). The V end lost 3 bases, the J end lost 6 bases, and 12 bases lay between the germline ends. There are 14 residues in the CDR3. CDR1 SEHNR and CDR2 FQNEAQ come from the germline V gene (reference sequence). CDR3 in amino acids: CASSFAGRGQPQHF. The DNA for the CDR3 is TGTGCCAGCAGCTTTGCAGGGAGGGGTCAGCCCCAGCATTTT.

The rearrangement uses TRBV11-3 and TRBJ2-1, with 15 bases fitting TRBD2. The CDR3 loop spans 17 amino acids. Germline CDR1 SGHNT, CDR2 YENEEA. V was pared by 5 bases and J by 6 bases, with 8 bases of the junction left unmatched. The CDR3 sequence: CASSPRGLAGGINEQFF. The CDR3 nucleotides read TGTGCCAGCAGCCCCAGGGGACTAGCGGGGGGAATCAATGAGCAGTTCTTC.

V is TRBV7-9 and J is TRBJ2-7; the match to TRBD1 covers 7 bases. V lost 1 base to trimming and J lost 5 bases; unmatched junction nucleotides: 11. The CDR3 has 16 residues. CDR1 is SEHNR, CDR2 FQNEAQ, per germline (reference sequence). CDR3 loop: CASSLGLGTAVDEQYF. Here the CDR3 DNA reads TGTGCCAGCAGCTTAGGGTTGGGGACAGCGGTGGACGAGCAGTACTTC.

This rearrangement joins TRBV5-4 to TRBJ2-7; TRBD1 might be the D (6 bases). Germline V gene sequence: CDR1 SGHNT, CDR2 YYREEE (reference sequence). Trimming shortened V by 0 bases and J by 5 bases, and 12 bases separated the two germline ends. This CDR3 is built from 14 residues. CDR3 amino acids: CASSLGRGWNEQYF. The CDR3, as DNA: TGTGCCAGCAGCTTGGGCAGGGGTTGGAACGAGCAGTACTTC.

The chain has TRBV11-2 and TRBJ2-7; D may be TRBD2 (6 bases). Trimming stripped 4 bases from V and 6 bases from J, with 19 bases between. Germline V gene lookup returns CDR1 SGHAT and CDR2 FQNNGV. This CDR3 spans 15 amino acids. The CDR3: CASSSPGLVAREQYF. The CDR3 DNA follows: TGTGCCAGCAGCTCTCCGGGACTTGTCGCCCGCGAGCAGTACTTC.

This clone was seen once. V and J are TRBV4-1 and TRBJ2-7; the match to TRBD1 covers 7 bases. Germline CDR1 MGHRA, CDR2 YSYEKL. This CDR3 has 14 amino acids. V was pared by 3 bases and J by 0 bases, with 2 bases of the junction left unmatched. The CDR3 here is CASSQGQFSYEQYF. The CDR3, as DNA: TGCGCCAGCAGCCAGGGACAGTTCTCCTACGAGCAGTACTTC.

The chain recombines TRBV6-6 with TRBJ2-5, with D tentatively TRBD1 (5 bases). The J call may not be correct, given that the DNA end is closer to TRBJ2-7. Germline loops: CDR1 MNHNY, CDR2 SVGAGI (reference sequence). This CDR3 is 14 amino acids long. The CDR3 sequence: CASSYSGQADEQYF. The CDR3 DNA sequence: TGTGCCAGCAGTTACTCGGGGCAGGCCGACGAGCAGTACTTC.